This TCR beta chain was identified during a study of blood T cell repertoires in COVID-19 (TCRdb year 2020). In the study overall: Collaborator samples came from the United States, Italy and Spain and covered acute and convalescent phases of COVID-19. The sample metadata nearly always contained a de-identified subject ID, COVID-19 status, age in years and sex. Deeply sampled blood TCRbeta repertoires from subjects exposed to, actively infected with, or recovered from COVID-19 were included in the dataset. The samples were drawn from the first 160 participants of the ongoing ImmuneRACE study and from 950 to 1,500 subjects provided by 6 global collaborators. The prospective study material was composed of cDNA or gDNA derived from T cells, B-cell-depleted T cells, or PBMCs. The repertoires were released in a freely available public database meant as a resource for research on the immune response to SARS-CoV-2. Where available, HLA class I and class II types were obtained from metadata supplied by the sample provider rather than from assay-based typing. Here is what the overall study found, with its caveats: How much clinical and demographic metadata was included differed by source and by participant, and the metadata was provided uncurated.

Each collaborating institution followed its own protocols to collect whole blood in K2EDTA tubes. Collaborator samples were shipped for TCRbeta analysis as frozen whole blood, isolated PBMCs, or DNA extracted from either sample type. TCRbeta CDR3 regions were amplified from genomic DNA using the immunoSEQ Assay, a bias-controlled multiplex PCR. For the original study's pipeline: Within the assay, amplification of reference gene primers was used to estimate how many nucleated cells each sample contained. To quantify the absolute abundance of each unique TCRbeta CDR3 rearrangement, sequence reads were collapsed and filtered. For each sample, productive Simpson clonality was calculated as the square root of Simpson's diversity index over productive rearrangements. The immuneACCESS repertoire file appears here via TCRdb, limited to in-frame rearrangements. These files lack a portion of the clones; in checked studies, under half of the deficit traces to unresolved V genes, and the cause of the others is not known. V, J and clone size were drawn from that table, and D and trimming were deduced from the DNA. A total of about 75,000 clones appear in this sample, 75% to 95% of them only once. 6.9% of the sample lies in the top ten.

Points on this clone: No cognate antigen has been identified for it. One base away there is no much larger clone; base qualities are not given.

This TCR was sampled from a human donor in a cohort sampled during active COVID-19. Sequenced material: peripheral blood.

The nucleotide sequence is given as TGTGCCTGGAGTAGGGGTCAAAACGCCCAAGAGACCCAGTACTTC. The encoded protein is CAWSRGQNAQETQYF. This sequence uses TRBV30 and TRBJ2-5, and possibly TRBD1, on 5 matching bases. From the cysteine up to the phenylalanine, the CDR3 has a length of 15 residues. Kept here is only the CDR3 DNA, which spans 45 bases and is read in frame from base 1. The germline ends are 14 bases apart after V is trimmed by 2 bases and J by 1 base. CDR1 is given as GTSNPN and CDR2 as SVGIG, both from the germline V gene (reference sequence).